Listed here are 15 T cell receptor beta chains from one sample, sequenced in a study of T cells in tuberculosis. Profiling relied on immunoSEQ multiplex PCR, and the TCRdb table lists in-frame clones only, not all of them. The profile shows about 88,000 clones, approximately 91% of them singletons. Sorting used thawed, overnight-rested PBMC stained with anti-CD3, a viability dye and GMM-loaded CD1B tetramer. C32 glucose monomycolate from Rhodococcus equi was loaded onto the CD1B tetramers. The sequencing input was CD1b-GMM tetramer-negative cells sorted from PBMCs. Receptors originate from an adult woman with latent tuberculosis.

The chain has TRBV5-1 and TRBJ2-6; D is perhaps TRBD2 (6 bases). The CDR3 totals 16 residues. Germline V gives CDR1 SGHRS, CDR2 YFSETQ. V lost 4 bases, J lost 1 base, and 12 bases lay in between. CDR3 sequence (DNA): TGCGCCAGCAGCGGAATGGGGGGATCTGGGGCCAACGTCCTGACTTTC. Translated, it gives CASSGMGGSGANVLTF.

The chain employs TRBV30 and TRBJ1-3, with D maybe TRBD1 (5 bases). The CDR3 is 16 amino acids. Trimming left V 1 base short and J 2 bases short, with 15 bases between. Germline values: CDR1 GTSNPN, CDR2 SVGIG (reference sequence). The CDR3, as DNA: TGTGCCTGGAGTGGGGCCCCAGGGCTTCCTGGAAACACCATATATTTT. Residues: CAWSGAPGLPGNTIYF.

The CDR3 nucleotides are TGTGCCAGCAGAGACAGTCGCAATCAGCCCCAGCATTTT. Amino acids: CASRDSRNQPQHF. J is TRBJ1-5 and V is TRBV2, with D possibly TRBD1 on 5 matching bases. The CDR3 loop spans 13 amino acids. Between the trimmed V and J ends, which lost 6 bases and 2 bases, there was a span of 8 bases. Germline V gene lookup returns CDR1 SNHLY and CDR2 FYNNEI. Full variable domain (rest looked up from reference TRBV2 and TRBJ1-5): EPEVTQTPSHQVTQMGQEVILRCVPISNHLYFYWYRQILGQKVEFLVSFYNNEISEKSEIFDDQFSVERPDGSNFTLKIRSTKLEDSAMYFCASRDSRNQPQHFGDGTRLSIL.

This clone occurred a few times. The J gene is TRBJ2-2, the V gene TRBV6-6; tentatively, D is TRBD1 (5 bases). Germline loops: CDR1 MNHNY, CDR2 SVGAGI (reference sequence). The CDR3 is 14 amino acids. Trimming took 2 bases from V and 3 from J, leaving 7 bases between them. The CDR3 here is CASSYDRYTGELFF. The CDR3 DNA reads as TGTGCCAGCAGTTACGACAGATACACCGGGGAGCTGTTTTTT.

The J gene is TRBJ2-7, the V gene TRBV27, with D possibly matching TRBD2 (6 bases). This CDR3 is built from 15 residues. V was trimmed by 6 bases and J by 4 bases, leaving 19 bases between them. In germline, CDR1 is MNHEY, CDR2 SMNVEV (reference sequence). The CDR3 loop reads CASSAGWAGRYEQYV. CDR3 in DNA: TGTGCCAGCAGCGCGGGATGGGCGGGTCGGTACGAGCAGTACGTC.

The chain couples TRBV6-5 to TRBJ2-7; TRBD1 aligns across 7 bases. The CDR3 loop spans 15 amino acids. The germline gives CDR1 MNHEY, CDR2 SVGAGI. Unmatched junction bases numbered 12, after V lost 6 bases and J lost 4 bases. The CDR3 DNA reads TGTGCCAGCAGGAGAACTACCGGGACAGCATACGAGCAGTACTTC. Its translation: CASRRTTGTAYEQYF.

The CDR3, as DNA: TGTGCCAGTAGTAATGGTGGAGGGTATGGCTACACCTTC. Amino acid sequence: CASSNGGGYGYTF. The genes are TRBV19 and TRBJ1-2; D gene unclear. V lost 4 bases to trimming and J lost 5 bases, with 11 bases between them. The CDR3 is 13 residues long. The germline V gene has CDR1 LNHDA and CDR2 SQIVND (reference sequence). Full variable domain (missing parts from reference TRBV19 and TRBJ1-2): DGGITQSPKYLFRKEGQNVTLSCEQNLNHDAMYWYRQDPGQGLRLIYYSQIVNDFQKGDIAEGYSVSREKKESFPLTVTSAQKNPTAFYLCASSNGGGYGYTFGSGTRLTVV.

This rearrangement joins TRBV19 to TRBJ2-7, with 14 bases aligning to TRBD2. This CDR3 contains 17 residues. Trimming cost V 5 bases and J 0 bases; bases outside gene matches: 6. The germline V gene has CDR1 LNHDA and CDR2 SQIVND (reference sequence). The DNA of the CDR3 is TGTGCCAGTAGTCCCTGGACTAGCGGGGGGCCCTCCTACGAGCAGTACTTC. Its protein is CASSPWTSGGPSYEQYF.

The V gene is TRBV9, the J gene TRBJ1-2, with 7 bases matching TRBD1. This CDR3 has 14 amino acids. V gave up 0 bases and J gave up 5 bases; unmatched junction bases: 4. CDR1 and CDR2 from the germline V gene are SGDLS and YYNGEE. The DNA of the CDR3 is TGTGCCAGCAGCGTAGCAGGGGACAGTTATGGCTACACCTTC. Protein sequence: CASSVAGDSYGYTF.

J is TRBJ2-7 and V is TRBV4-2; a possible D gene is TRBD2 (6 bases). The CDR3 covers 14 residues. The germline gives CDR1 LGHNA, CDR2 YNFKEQ. The V gene lost 0 bases and the J gene lost 4 bases, with 10 bases spanning the gap. CDR3 nucleotide sequence: TGTGCCAGCAGCCAAGAGCTAGGGAGGTACGAGCAGTACTTC. It encodes CASSQELGRYEQYF.

This chain joins TRBV4-1 and TRBJ1-2; a weak D match, TRBD1 (5 bases). The V gene lost 1 base and the J gene lost 1 base, with 10 bases spanning the gap. CDR3 length: 15 residues. The germline gives CDR1 MGHRA, CDR2 YSYEKL. The CDR3 nucleotides are TGCGCCAGCAGCCAAGTAGGTCAGGGTAACTATGGCTACACCTTC. Its translation is CASSQVGQGNYGYTF.

Written as DNA, the CDR3 is TGTGCCAGCAGCGCAGGGGCGGGAGGTGAAAAACTGTTTTTT. This codes for CASSAGAGGEKLFF. The chain recombines TRBV9 with TRBJ1-4, with a possible D match to TRBD1 (6 bases). Trimming pared 3 bases from V and 7 bases from J, leaving 13 bases between. Germline CDR1 and CDR2: SGDLS and YYNGEE. The CDR3 length is 14 residues.

V gene TRBV4-2 combines with J gene TRBJ2-5; 12 bases match TRBD2. The CDR3 is made up of 16 amino acids. Losses at the gene ends were 4 bases for V and 1 base for J; bases not matched to a gene: 4. The germline V gene encodes CDR1 LGHNA and CDR2 YNFKEQ. The CDR3 is CASSLRTSGVQETQYF. The CDR3 region has the DNA TGTGCCAGCAGCCTGCGGACTAGCGGGGTCCAAGAGACCCAGTACTTC.

This clone appeared once. The V call is TRBV19, the J call TRBJ1-5; 7 bases fit TRBD1. Germline trimming cut 3 bases from V and 6 bases from J; bases unmatched to any gene: 5. Per germline, CDR1 LNHDA and CDR2 SQIVND (reference sequence). This CDR3 contains 14 residues. In DNA form, the CDR3 reads TGTGCCAGTAGTATGACAGGGAGCGGTCAGCCCCAGCATTTT. Protein sequence: CASSMTGSGQPQHF. Variable domain in full (rest from reference TRBV19 and TRBJ1-5): DGGITQSPKYLFRKEGQNVTLSCEQNLNHDAMYWYRQDPGQGLRLIYYSQIVNDFQKGDIAEGYSVSREKKESFPLTVTSAQKNPTAFYLCASSMTGSGQPQHFGDGTRLSIL.

The chain has TRBV9 and TRBJ2-5; D gene unclear. The germline V and J ends were trimmed by 0 bases and 4 bases, with 16 bases remaining between them. CDR3 length: 16 amino acids. Germline V CDR1 and CDR2: SGDLS, YYNGEE. This chain's CDR3 is CASSVEVDWRGETQYF. The DNA of the CDR3 is TGTGCCAGCAGCGTAGAGGTGGATTGGAGAGGAGAGACCCAGTACTTC.